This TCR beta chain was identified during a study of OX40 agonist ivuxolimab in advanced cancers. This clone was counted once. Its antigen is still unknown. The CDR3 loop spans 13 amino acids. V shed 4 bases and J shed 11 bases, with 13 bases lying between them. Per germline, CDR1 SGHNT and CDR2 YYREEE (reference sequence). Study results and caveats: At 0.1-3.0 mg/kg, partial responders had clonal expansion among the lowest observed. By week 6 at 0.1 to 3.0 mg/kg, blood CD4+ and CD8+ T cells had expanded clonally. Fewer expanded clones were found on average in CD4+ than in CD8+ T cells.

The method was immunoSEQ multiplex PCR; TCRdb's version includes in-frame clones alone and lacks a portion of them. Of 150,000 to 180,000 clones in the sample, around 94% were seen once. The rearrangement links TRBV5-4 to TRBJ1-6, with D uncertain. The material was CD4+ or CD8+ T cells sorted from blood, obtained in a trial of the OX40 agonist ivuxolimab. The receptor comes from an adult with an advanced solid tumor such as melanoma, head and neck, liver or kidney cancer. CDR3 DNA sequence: TGTGCCAGCAGCCTAGGACCCCTCCCACCCCTCCACTTT. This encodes CASSLGPLPPLHF.